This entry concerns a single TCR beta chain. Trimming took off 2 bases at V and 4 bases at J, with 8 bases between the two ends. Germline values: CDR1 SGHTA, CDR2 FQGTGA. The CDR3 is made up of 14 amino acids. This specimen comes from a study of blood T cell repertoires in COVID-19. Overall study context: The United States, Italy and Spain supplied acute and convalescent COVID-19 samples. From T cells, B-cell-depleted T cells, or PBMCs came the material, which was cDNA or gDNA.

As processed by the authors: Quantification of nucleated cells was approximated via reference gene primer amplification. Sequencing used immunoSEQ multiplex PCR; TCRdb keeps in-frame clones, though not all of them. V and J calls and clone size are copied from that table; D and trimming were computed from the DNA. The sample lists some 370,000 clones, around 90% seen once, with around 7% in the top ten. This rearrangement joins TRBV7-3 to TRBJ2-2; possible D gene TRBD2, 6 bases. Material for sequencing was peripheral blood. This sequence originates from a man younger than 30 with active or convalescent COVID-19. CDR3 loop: CASSLGGPTGELFF. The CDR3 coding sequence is TGTGCCAGCAGCTTAGGAGGGCCCACCGGGGAGCTGTTTTTT.